The source of this T cell receptor beta chain is a study of blood T cell repertoires in COVID-19. Original processing methods: Amplification of reference gene primers provided the estimated nucleated cell counts. This table comes from immunoSEQ multiplex PCR, and its TCRdb copy is limited to in-frame clones, with some not included. That table gives V, J and clone size, and the DNA gave D and trimming. This repertoire shows about 83,000 clones, around nine tenths found once; its top ten account for around 7.3%. Germline lookup yields CDR1 SEHNR and CDR2 FQNEAQ (reference sequence). This CDR3 is built from 16 residues. Trimming stripped 3 bases from V and 4 bases from J, with 16 bases between.

The sample consisted of peripheral blood. The V and J genes are TRBV7-9 and TRBJ1-3, with D maybe TRBD1 (5 bases). The receptor's source is an elderly man with active or convalescent COVID-19. CDR3 in amino acids: CASSFLGGAGGNTIYF. The CDR3 nucleotides read TGTGCCAGCAGCTTCTTGGGAGGGGCAGGAGGAAACACCATATATTTT.